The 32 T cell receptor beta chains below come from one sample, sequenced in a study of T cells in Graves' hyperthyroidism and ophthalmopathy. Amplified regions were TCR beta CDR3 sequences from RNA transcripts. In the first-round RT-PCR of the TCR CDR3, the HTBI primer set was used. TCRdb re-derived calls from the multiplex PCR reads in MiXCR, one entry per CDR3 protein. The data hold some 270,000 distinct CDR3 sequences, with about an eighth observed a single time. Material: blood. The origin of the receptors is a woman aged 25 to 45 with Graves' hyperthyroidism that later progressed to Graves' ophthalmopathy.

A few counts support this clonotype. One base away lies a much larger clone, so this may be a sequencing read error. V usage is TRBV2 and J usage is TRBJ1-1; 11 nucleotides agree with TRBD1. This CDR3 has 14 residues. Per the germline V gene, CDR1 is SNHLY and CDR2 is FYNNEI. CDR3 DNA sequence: TGTACCAGCACTTCGGACAGGGGGCATACTGAAGCTTTCTTT. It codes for CTSTSDRGHTEAFF. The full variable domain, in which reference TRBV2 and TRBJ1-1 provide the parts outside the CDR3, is EPEVTQTPSHQVTQMGQEVILRCVPISNHLYFYWYRQILGQKVEFLVSFYNNEISEKSEIFDDQFSVERPDGSNFTLKIRSTKLEDSAMYFCTSTSDRGHTEAFFGQGTRLTVV.

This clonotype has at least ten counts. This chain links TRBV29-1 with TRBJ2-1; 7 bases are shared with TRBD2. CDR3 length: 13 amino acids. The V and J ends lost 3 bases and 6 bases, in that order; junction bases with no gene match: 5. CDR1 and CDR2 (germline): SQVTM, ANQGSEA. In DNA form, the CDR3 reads TGCAGCGTTGATCCGGGGAGGGCCAATGAGCAGTTCTTC. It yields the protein CSVDPGRANEQFF.

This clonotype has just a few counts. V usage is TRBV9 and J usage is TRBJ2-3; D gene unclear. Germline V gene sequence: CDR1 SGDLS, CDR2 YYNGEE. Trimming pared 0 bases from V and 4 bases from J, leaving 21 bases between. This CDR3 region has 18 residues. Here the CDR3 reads CASSVGSPGHITSDTQYF. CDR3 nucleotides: TGTGCCAGCAGCGTAGGTTCCCCGGGCCATATCACCTCAGATACGCAGTATTTT.

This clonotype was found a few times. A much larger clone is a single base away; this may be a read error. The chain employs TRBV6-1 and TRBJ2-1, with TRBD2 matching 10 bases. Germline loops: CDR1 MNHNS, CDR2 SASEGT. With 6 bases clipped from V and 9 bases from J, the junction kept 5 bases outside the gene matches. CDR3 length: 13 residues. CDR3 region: CASRGLARPEQFF. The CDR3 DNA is TGTGCCAGCAGGGGACTAGCGAGGCCTGAGCAGTTCTTC.

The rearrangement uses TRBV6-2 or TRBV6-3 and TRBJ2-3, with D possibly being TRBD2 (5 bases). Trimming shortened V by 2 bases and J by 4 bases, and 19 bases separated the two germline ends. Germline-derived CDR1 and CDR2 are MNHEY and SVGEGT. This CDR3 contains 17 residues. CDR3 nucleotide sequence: TGTGCCAGCAGTTACCCCACCTCACTAGAGCCCCCAGATACGCAGTATTTT. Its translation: CASSYPTSLEPPDTQYF.

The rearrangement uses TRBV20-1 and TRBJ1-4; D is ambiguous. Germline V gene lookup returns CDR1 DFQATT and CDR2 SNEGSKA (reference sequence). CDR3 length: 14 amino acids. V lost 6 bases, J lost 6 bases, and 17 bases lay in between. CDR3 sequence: CSAPRHQQDEKLFF. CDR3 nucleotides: TGCAGTGCCCCCCGACACCAGCAGGATGAAAAACTGTTTTTT.

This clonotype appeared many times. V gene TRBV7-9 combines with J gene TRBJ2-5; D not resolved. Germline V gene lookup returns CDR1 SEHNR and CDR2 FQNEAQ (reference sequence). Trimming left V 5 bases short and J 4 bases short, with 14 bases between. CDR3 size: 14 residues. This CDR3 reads CASSTPRNLETQYF. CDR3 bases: TGTGCCAGCAGCACACCGCGTAACCTAGAGACCCAGTACTTC. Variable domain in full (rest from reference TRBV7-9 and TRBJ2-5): DTGVSQNPRHKITKRGQNVTFRCDPISEHNRLYWYRQTLGQGPEFLTYFQNEAQLEKSRLLSDRFSAERPKGSFSTLEIQRTEQGDSAMYLCASSTPRNLETQYFGPGTRLLVL.

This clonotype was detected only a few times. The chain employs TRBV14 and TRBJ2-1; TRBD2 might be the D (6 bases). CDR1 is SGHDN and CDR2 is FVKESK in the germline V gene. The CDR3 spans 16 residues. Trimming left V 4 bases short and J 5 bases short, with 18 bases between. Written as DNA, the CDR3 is TGTGCCAGCAGCCCCGGGTGGCGGGAAAACCACAATGAGCAGTTCTTC. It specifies CASSPGWRENHNEQFF. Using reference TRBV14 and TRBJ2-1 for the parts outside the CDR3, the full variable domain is EAGVTQFPSHSVIEKGQTVTLRCDPISGHDNLYWYRRVMGKEIKFLLHFVKESKQDESGMPNNRFLAERTGGTYSTLKVQPAELEDSGVYFCASSPGWRENHNEQFFGPGTRLTVL.

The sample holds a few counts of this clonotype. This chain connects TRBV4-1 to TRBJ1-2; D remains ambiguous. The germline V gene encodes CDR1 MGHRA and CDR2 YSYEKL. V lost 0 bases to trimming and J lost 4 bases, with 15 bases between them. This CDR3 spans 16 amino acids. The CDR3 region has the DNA TGCGCCAGCAGCCAAGAGTGGGGTCTCCATGGCTATGGCTACACCTTC. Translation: CASSQEWGLHGYGYTF.

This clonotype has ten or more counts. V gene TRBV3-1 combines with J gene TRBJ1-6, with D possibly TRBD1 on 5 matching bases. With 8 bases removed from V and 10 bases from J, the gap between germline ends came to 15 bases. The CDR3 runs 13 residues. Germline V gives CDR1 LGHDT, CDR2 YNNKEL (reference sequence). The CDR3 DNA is TGTGCCAGCGCCCGGGCGGGGGGGTCACCCCTCCACTTT. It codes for CASARAGGSPLHF.

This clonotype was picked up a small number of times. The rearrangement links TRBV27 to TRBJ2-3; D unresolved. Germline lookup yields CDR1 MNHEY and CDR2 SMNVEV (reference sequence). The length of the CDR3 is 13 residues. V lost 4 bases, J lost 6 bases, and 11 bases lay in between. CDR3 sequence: CASSYGLWDTQYF. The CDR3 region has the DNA TGTGCCAGCAGTTATGGTCTGTGGGATACGCAGTATTTT.

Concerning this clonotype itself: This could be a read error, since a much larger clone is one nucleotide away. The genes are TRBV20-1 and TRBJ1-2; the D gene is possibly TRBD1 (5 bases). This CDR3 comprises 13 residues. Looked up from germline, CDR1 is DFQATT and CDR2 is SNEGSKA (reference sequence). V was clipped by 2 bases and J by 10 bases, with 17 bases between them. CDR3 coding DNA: TGCAGTGCTAGAAATAGGGGCGGTGGTGACTACACCTTC. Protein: CSARNRGGGDYTF.

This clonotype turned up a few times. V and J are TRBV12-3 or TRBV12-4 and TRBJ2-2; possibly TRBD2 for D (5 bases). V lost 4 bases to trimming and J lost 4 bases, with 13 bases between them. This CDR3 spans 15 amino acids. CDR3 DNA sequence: TGTGCCAGCAGTTCAACCGGACTGACCACCGGGGAGCTGTTTTTT. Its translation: CASSSTGLTTGELFF.

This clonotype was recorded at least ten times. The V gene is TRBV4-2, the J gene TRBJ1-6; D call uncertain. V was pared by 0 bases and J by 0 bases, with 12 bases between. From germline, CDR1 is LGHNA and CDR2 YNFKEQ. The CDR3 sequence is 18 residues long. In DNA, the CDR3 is TGTGCCAGCAGCCAAGATTGGTTCGGGAGCTCCTATAATTCACCCCTCCACTTT. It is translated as CASSQDWFGSSYNSPLHF.

CDR3 amino acids: CASSVALGAGETQYF. CDR3 nucleotides: TGTGCCAGCAGCGTAGCCTTAGGGGCAGGGGAGACCCAGTACTTC. The rearrangement uses TRBV9 and TRBJ2-5; perhaps TRBD1 as D (5 bases). V shed 0 bases and J shed 5 bases, with 14 bases lying between them. This CDR3 spans 15 amino acids. Per germline, CDR1 SGDLS and CDR2 YYNGEE.

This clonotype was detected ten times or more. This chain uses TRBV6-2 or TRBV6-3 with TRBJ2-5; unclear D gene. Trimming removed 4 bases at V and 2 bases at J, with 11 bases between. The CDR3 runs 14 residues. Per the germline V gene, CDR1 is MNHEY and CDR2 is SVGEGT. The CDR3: CASSSVELQETQYF. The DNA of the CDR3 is TGTGCCAGCAGTTCCGTGGAGTTGCAAGAGACCCAGTACTTC.

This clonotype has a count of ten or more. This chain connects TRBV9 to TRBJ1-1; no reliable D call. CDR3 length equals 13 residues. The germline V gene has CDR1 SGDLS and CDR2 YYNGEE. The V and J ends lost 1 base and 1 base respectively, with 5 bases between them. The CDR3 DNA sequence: TGTGCCAGCAGCGTATTGTCGAACACTGAAGCTTTCTTT. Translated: CASSVLSNTEAFF.

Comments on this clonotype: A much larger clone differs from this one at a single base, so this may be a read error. The CDR3 protein is CARSGAGYSYNEQFF. The CDR3 coding sequence is TGTGCCAGGAGCGGTGCGGGTTACTCCTACAATGAGCAGTTCTTC. The J gene is TRBJ2-1, the V gene TRBV9, with a tentative D call TRBD2 (5 bases). The germline gives CDR1 SGDLS, CDR2 YYNGEE. The CDR3 has 15 residues.

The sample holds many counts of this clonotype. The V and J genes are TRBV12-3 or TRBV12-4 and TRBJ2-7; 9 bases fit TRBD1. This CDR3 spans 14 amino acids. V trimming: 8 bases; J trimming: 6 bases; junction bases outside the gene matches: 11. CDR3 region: CASGYGTGRVEQYF. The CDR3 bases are TGTGCCAGCGGTTACGGGACAGGGAGGGTCGAGCAGTACTTC.

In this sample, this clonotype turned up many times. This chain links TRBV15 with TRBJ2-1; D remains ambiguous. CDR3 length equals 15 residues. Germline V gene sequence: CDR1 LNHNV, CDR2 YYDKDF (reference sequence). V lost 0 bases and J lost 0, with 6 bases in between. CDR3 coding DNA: TGTGCCACCAGCAGAGACAGAGCCTCCTACAATGAGCAGTTCTTC. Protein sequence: CATSRDRASYNEQFF.

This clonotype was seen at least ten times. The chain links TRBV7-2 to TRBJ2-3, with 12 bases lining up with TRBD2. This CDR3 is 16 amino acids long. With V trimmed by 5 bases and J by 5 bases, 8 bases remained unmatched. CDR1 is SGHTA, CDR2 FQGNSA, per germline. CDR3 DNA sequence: TGTGCCAGCAGCCCACTCCCGGGACTAGCGGGAGATACGCAGTATTTT. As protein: CASSPLPGLAGDTQYF.

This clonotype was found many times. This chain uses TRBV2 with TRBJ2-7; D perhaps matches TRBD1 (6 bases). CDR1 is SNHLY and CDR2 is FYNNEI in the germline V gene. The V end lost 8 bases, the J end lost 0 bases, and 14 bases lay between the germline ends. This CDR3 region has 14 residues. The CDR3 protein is CASSDSTSSYEQYF. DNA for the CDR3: TGTGCCAGCTCGGACAGTACCTCCTCCTACGAGCAGTACTTC.

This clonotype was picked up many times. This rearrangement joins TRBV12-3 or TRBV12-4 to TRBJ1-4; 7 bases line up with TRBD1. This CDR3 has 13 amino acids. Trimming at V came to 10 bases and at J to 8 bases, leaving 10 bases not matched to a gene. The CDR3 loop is CATLRGGGEKLFF. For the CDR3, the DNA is TGTGCCACACTCAGGGGGGGAGGAGAAAAACTGTTTTTT.

The CDR3 DNA sequence: TGTGCCAGCAGTCCCCGCTTGGGAAGCTACGAGCAGTACTTC. It yields the protein CASSPRLGSYEQYF. The chain links TRBV27 to TRBJ2-7; D not resolved. Germline loops: CDR1 MNHEY, CDR2 SMNVEV (reference sequence). Trimming shortened V by 5 bases and J by 3 bases, and 14 bases separated the two germline ends. This CDR3 has 14 residues.

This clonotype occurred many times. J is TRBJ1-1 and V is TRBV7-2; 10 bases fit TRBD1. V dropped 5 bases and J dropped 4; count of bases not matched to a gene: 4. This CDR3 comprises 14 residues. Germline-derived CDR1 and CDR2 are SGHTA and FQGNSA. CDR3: CASSRQGAGTEAFF. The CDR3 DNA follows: TGTGCCAGCAGCCGACAGGGGGCGGGCACTGAAGCTTTCTTT. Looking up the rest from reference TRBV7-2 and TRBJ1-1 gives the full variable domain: GAGVSQSPSNKVTEKGKDVELRCDPISGHTALYWYRQSLGQGLEFLIYFQGNSAPDKSGLPSDRFSAERTGGSVSTLTIQRTQQEDSAVYLCASSRQGAGTEAFFGQGTRLTVV.

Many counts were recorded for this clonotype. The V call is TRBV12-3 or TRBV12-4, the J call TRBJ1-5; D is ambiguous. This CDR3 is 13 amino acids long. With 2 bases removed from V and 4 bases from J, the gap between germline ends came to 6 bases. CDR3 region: CASSLTPNQPQHF. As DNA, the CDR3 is TGTGCCAGCAGTTTAACTCCTAATCAGCCCCAGCATTTT.

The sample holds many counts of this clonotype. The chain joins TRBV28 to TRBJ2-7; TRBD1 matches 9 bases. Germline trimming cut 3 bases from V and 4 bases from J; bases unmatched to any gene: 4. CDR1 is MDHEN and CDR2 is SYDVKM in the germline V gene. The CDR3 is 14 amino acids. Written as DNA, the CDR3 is TGTGCCAGCAGTTTCACGGGACAGGGTTACGAGCAGTACTTC. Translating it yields CASSFTGQGYEQYF.

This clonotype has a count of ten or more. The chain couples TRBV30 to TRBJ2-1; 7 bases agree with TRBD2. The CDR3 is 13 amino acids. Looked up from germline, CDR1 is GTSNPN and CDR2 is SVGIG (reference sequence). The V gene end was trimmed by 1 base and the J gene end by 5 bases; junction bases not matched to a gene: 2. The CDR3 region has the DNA TGTGCCTGGAGTGGCAGCGGGAACAATGAGCAGTTCTTC. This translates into CAWSGSGNNEQFF.

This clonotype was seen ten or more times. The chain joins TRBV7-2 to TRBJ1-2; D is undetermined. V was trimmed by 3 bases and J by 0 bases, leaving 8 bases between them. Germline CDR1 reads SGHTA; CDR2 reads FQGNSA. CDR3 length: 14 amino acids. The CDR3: CASSFWGANYGYTF. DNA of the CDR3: TGTGCCAGCAGCTTTTGGGGAGCTAACTATGGCTACACCTTC.

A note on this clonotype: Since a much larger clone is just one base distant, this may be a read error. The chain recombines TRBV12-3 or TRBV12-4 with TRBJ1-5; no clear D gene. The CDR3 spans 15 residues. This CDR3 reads CASGLALGGNQPQHF. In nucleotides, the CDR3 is TGTGCCAGCGGTTTAGCGCTCGGCGGCAATCAGCCCCAGCATTTT.

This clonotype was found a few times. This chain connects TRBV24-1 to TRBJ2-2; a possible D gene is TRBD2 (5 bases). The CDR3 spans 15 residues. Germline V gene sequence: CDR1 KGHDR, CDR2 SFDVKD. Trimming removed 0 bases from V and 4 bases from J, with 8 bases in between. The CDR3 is CATSDLVASTGELFF. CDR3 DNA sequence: TGTGCCACCAGTGATTTGGTAGCGAGCACCGGGGAGCTGTTTTTT.

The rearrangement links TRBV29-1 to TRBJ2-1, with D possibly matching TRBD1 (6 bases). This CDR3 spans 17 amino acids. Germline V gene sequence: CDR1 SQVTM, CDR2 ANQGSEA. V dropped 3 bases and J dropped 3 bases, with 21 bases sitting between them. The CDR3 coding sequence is TGCAGCGTTGATCGGTTTTCAGGGGACCTACTCTACAATGAGCAGTTCTTC. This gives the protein CSVDRFSGDLLYNEQFF.